Listed below are T cell receptor beta chains from one sample, sequenced in a study of early T cells in non-severe SARS-CoV-2 infection. TCRdb itself ran the 5' RACE reads through MiXCR, one entry per CDR3 protein. Of about 80,000 distinct CDR3 sequences listed, about 12% were seen once; the top ten hold roughly 2.6%. The sequenced sample consisted of whole blood. All receptors come from an adult who was a healthcare worker with PCR-confirmed SARS-CoV-2 infection or an uninfected control (not recorded which). Both conserved end residues are part of each CDR3. A D gene is named only where the DNA matches it firmly. Rows give clone size only sometimes, using once, few, many, or a class for an expanded clone.

d_call,clone_size,cdr3_length,j_call,v_call,cdr3_nt,cdr3_aa
TRBD1,many,14,TRBJ2-1,TRBV18,TGTGCCAGCTCACCACTGGACAGGCACAATGAGCAGTTCTTC,CASSPLDRHNEQFF
TRBD2,-,15,TRBJ2-5,TRBV20-1,TGCAGTGCTGGACGTAGCGGGGGCCTTCAAGAGACCCAGTACTTC,CSAGRSGGLQETQYF
-,many,14,TRBJ2-7,TRBV29-1,TGCAGCGTTGGTCGGGACCCGAGCTCCTACGAGCAGTACTTC,CSVGRDPSSYEQYF
-,-,11,TRBJ2-7,TRBV29-1,TGCAGCGTTCGGGACATCTACGAGCAGTACTTC,CSVRDIYEQYF
-,-,14,TRBJ2-5,TRBV7-2,TGTGCCAGCAGCCCACCCTACAGGGTGGCGGCCCAGTACTTC,CASSPPYRVAAQYF
TRBD1,few,15,TRBJ2-7,TRBV6-1,TGTGCCAGCAGTGAAAGTGGGACAGGGGGCTACGAGCAGTACTTC,CASSESGTGGYEQYF
-,few,15,TRBJ2-1,TRBV7-2,TGTGCCAGCAGCTTCAGCGGACAGATATACAATGAGCAGTTCTTC,CASSFSGQIYNEQFF
-,-,12,TRBJ2-3,TRBV29-1,TGCAGCGTTGATCAGAGCACAGATACGCAGTATTTT,CSVDQSTDTQYF
-,few,11,TRBJ1-1,TRBV30,TGTGCCTGGAGTTCAGCTGATGAAGCTTTCTTT,CAWSSADEAFF
-,-,15,TRBJ2-7,TRBV6-4,TGTGCCAGCAGTATAGGTAGACAGCTCATCTACGAGCAGTACTTC,CASSIGRQLIYEQYF
-,-,13,TRBJ2-2,TRBV7-2,TGTGCCAGCAGCCAAATAAACACCGGGGAGCTGTTTTTT,CASSQINTGELFF
-,many,15,TRBJ2-7,TRBV28,TGTGCCAGCAGCTCTACTCGGGACGGATCCTACGAGCAGTACTTC,CASSSTRDGSYEQYF
TRBD1,many,19,TRBJ1-1,TRBV3-1,TGTGCCAGCAGTCCTTCGTGGGTACAGGGGAAGCGGGTGAACACTGAAGCTTTCTTT,CASSPSWVQGKRVNTEAFF
TRBD2,few,18,TRBJ2-7,TRBV27,TGTGCCAGCACGGTGGGGCTAGCGGCGAACAAGAGTCCCTACGAGCAGTACTTC,CASTVGLAANKSPYEQYF
-,-,14,TRBJ1-1,TRBV2,TGTGCCAGCAGTCAGCTCCGGGAGAACACTGAAGCTTTCTTT,CASSQLRENTEAFF
TRBD2,few,14,TRBJ2-7,TRBV3-1,TGTGCCAGCAGCCATTTTGCGGGAGGGGAAGAGCAGTACTTC,CASSHFAGGEEQYF
TRBD2,many,14,TRBJ2-7,TRBV5-1,TGCGCCAGCAGCCAGACTAGCAGCCCCTACGAGCAGTACTTC,CASSQTSSPYEQYF
-,-,14,TRBJ2-7,TRBV11-3,TGTGCCAGCAGCTTAGAACAAGACTCCTACGAGCAGTACTTC,CASSLEQDSYEQYF
TRBD1,-,17,TRBJ2-1,TRBV12-3/TRBV12-4,TGTGCCAGCAGTTTAGGCCCCTCAGGAAGGGGGCATAATGAGCAGTTCTTC,CASSLGPSGRGHNEQFF
-,-,17,TRBJ2-7,TRBV10-2,TGCGCCAGCCTAATTAAGAGGGACAAGCTAAACTCCTACGAGCAGTACTTC,CASLIKRDKLNSYEQYF
-,many,15,TRBJ2-6,TRBV5-1,TGCGCCAGCCGGGAAAGTCCCTCTGGGGCCAACGTCCTGACTTTC,CASRESPSGANVLTF
-,few,13,TRBJ2-7,TRBV3-1,TGTGCCAGCAGCCAAGTGATTTCCTACGAGCAGTACTTC,CASSQVISYEQYF
-,-,15,TRBJ2-7,TRBV7-6,TGTGCCAGCAGCCCCTACCAGGGAAAGGTCAGCGAGCAGTACTTC,CASSPYQGKVSEQYF
TRBD2,-,21,TRBJ2-3,TRBV24-1,TGTGCCACCAGTGATTGGGACGGGCGAGTGCTAGCGGGGGGTTCCACAGATACGCAGTATTTT,CATSDWDGRVLAGGSTDTQYF